The next 14 T cell receptor delta chains were all read from a single sample in a study of gamma-delta chains in newborns, infants, children. TCRdb ran CATT on the reads. The sample carries more than 4,000 delta-chain clones, approximately 3.9% recorded once. Sequenced: blood. Every receptor here comes from a child who was a newborn, infant or young child, either healthy, febrile or measles-vaccinated (not recorded which).

Worth noting for this clone: A junction end diverges from the germline sequence, so it may reflect a read error. The sample contains more than one DNA sequence encoding this CDR3. J is TRDJ2 and V is TRDV2; 7 positions agree with TRDD2. This CDR3 has 20 amino acids. Germline CDR1 is GEAIGNYY and CDR2 is EKD. The CDR3: CACGFPSSPVGTTLTAQLFF. The CDR3 DNA sequence: TGTGCCTGTGGCTTTCCTTCCTCCCCTGTGGGAACCACTTTGACAGCCCAACTCTTCTTT.

For this clone: It differs at one base from a far larger clone, so likely a read error. The chain recombines TRDV3 with TRDJ3; 11 positions match TRDD3. This CDR3 region has 18 residues. CDR1 TVYSNPD and CDR2 GDNSRS come from the germline V gene (reference sequence). CDR3 DNA sequence: TGTGCCTTTCCGTCTGGGGGATACTTAGCCTGGGACACCCGACAGGTGTTTTTC. It translates to CAFPSGGYLAWDTRQVFF.

On this clone: For this DNA, TCRdb reports the protein of a much larger clone, which diverges at residue 9, most likely from a read error; the protein presented here is translated directly from the DNA. The gene calls are TRDV1 and TRDJ1; 11 bases are shared with TRDD3. The V gene's germline CDR1 is TSWWSYY and CDR2 QGS. V lost 0 bases, J lost 4 bases, and 13 bases stayed unmatched. The CDR3 totals 19 residues. CDR3 amino acids: CALGELPFILGDRDDKLIF. CDR3 coding DNA: TGTGCTCTTGGGGAACTGCCTTTTATACTGGGGGATAGGGACGATAAACTCATCTTT.

Worth noting for this clone: TCRdb lists the protein of a much larger clone for this DNA, which differs at residue 16, so this is likely a read error; the protein given here is translated from the DNA itself. This chain joins TRDV2 and TRDJ3, with a tentative D call TRDD3 (5 bases). The CDR3 totals 18 residues. The germline V gene has CDR1 GEAIGNYY and CDR2 EKD. The CDR3 DNA follows: TGTGCCTGTGACCTGACTTCGGGGAGCTCCTGGGACACCCGACAGACGTTTTTC. Encoded protein: CACDLTSGSSWDTRQTFF.

With respect to this clone: The protein held in TCRdb is that of a much larger clone and does not match this DNA's translation at residue 13, likely because of a read error; the protein shown is translated from the DNA. The rearrangement joins TRDV1 to TRDJ1; TRDD3 matches 7 bases. The CDR3 extends over 18 amino acids. The ends lost 3 bases at V and 5 bases at J; junction bases unmatched: 18. Germline CDR1 reads TSWWSYY; CDR2 reads QGS. This chain's CDR3 is CALGELRGIPPIIDKLIF. CDR3 coding DNA: TGTGCTCTTGGGGAGCTACGAGGGATACCCCCAATCATAGATAAACTCATCTTT.

This clone was seen only a few times. With a far larger clone one base away, a read error is the likely cause. Other DNA sequences in this sample translate to the same CDR3. This CDR3 is CACDRRGIPPPWDTRQMFF. The CDR3 bases are TGTGCCTGCGACCGTCGGGGGATCCCCCCACCCTGGGACACCCGACAGATGTTTTTC. This rearrangement joins TRDV2 to TRDJ3; 7 nucleotides line up with TRDD3. The CDR3 extends over 19 amino acids. V lost 7 bases and J lost 2; bases outside the gene matches: 16. Germline CDR1 and CDR2: GEAIGNYY and EKD.

In the case of this clone: A far larger clone lies a single base away; this is likely a read error. The V and J genes are TRDV2 and TRDJ3, with TRDD3 matching 13 bases. The trim removed 5 bases at V and 0 bases at J, leaving 9 bases unmatched. The CDR3 extends over 20 amino acids. The germline gives CDR1 GEAIGNYY, CDR2 EKD. CDR3 region: CACGFLLGDTRSWDTRQMFF. CDR3 sequence (DNA): TGTGCCTGTGGCTTCTTACTGGGGGATACGCGCTCCTGGGACACCCGACAGATGTTTTTC.

This clone is labeled as medium-sized. Distinct nucleotide sequences in the sample also encode this CDR3. The V call is TRDV1, the J call TRDJ1; the D is unclear. The CDR3 has 14 amino acids. Germline V CDR1 and CDR2: TSWWSYY, QGS. V was clipped by 4 bases and J by 5 bases, with 14 bases between them. The chain's CDR3 is CALGVPPGGDKLIF. In nucleotides, the CDR3 is TGTGCTCTTGGGGTACCTCCCGGTGGGGATAAACTCATCTTT.

In this sample, this clone turned up a few times. The TCRdb record carries a much larger clone's protein, which differs from this DNA's translation at residue 3; a read error is the likely cause, and the protein listed here is the DNA translation. The chain uses TRDV1 and TRDJ1; 11 positions match TRDD3. CDR3 length: 20 residues. Germline V lookup: CDR1 TSWWSYY, CDR2 QGS. Trimming at V came to 11 bases and at J to 3 bases, leaving 26 bases not matched to a gene. The CDR3 nucleotides read TGTGCTATTTCCCTCCGGAGCCGAATGGGGGATACGCAAAGGGCCGATAAACTCATCTTT. This translates into CAISLRSRMGDTQRADKLIF.

This clone showed up just a few times. A far larger clone is one nucleotide away, so this likely arose from a read error. Other DNA sequences in this specimen translate into the identical CDR3. The chain couples TRDV1 to TRDJ3; 10 bases are shared with TRDD3. Germline V gene sequence: CDR1 TSWWSYY, CDR2 QGS. The CDR3 extends over 19 amino acids. Here the CDR3 reads CALGELHGGYTWDTRQMFF. The CDR3 region has the DNA TGTGCTCTTGGGGAACTACATGGGGGATACACCTGGGACACCAGACAGATGTTTTTC.

This clone appeared a few times. Given a far larger clone just one base away, this is likely a sequencing read error. J is TRDJ3 and V is TRDV2, with 9 bases aligning to TRDD3. Germline trimming cut 0 bases from V and 0 bases from J; bases unmatched to any gene: 2. The CDR3 has 18 residues. Germline CDR1 and CDR2: GEAIGNYY and EKD. In DNA, the CDR3 is TGTGCCTGTGACACCTGGGGATACGACTCCTGGGACACCCGACAGATGTTTTTC. Protein: CACDTWGYDSWDTRQMFF.

This clone occurred a few times. A read error likely explains why the TCRdb protein, taken from a much larger clone, differs from this DNA's translation at residue 16; the protein shown is translated from the DNA. The rearrangement joins TRDV1 to TRDJ1; perhaps TRDD2 as D (5 bases). Germline V gene sequence: CDR1 TSWWSYY, CDR2 QGS. The CDR3 extends over 17 amino acids. The DNA of the CDR3 is TGTGCTCTTGGGAAGGCCTACGGGGTCACCCGGGCCGATAAACTCACCTTT. Residues: CALGKAYGVTRADKLTF.

The CDR3 spells CALGEPRPSYSVLEDRKALTAQLFF. The CDR3, as DNA: TGTGCTCTTGGGGAACCTCGGCCTTCCTACTCGGTGCTGGAGGATCGAAAAGCTTTGACAGCACAACTCTTCTTT. This chain links TRDV1 with TRDJ2, with TRDD2 matching over 9 bases. Trimming took 1 base from V and 0 from J; bases not matched to a gene: 27. The CDR3 runs 25 residues. Germline assignment: CDR1 TSWWSYY and CDR2 QGS.

This clone has more than one count but fewer than ten. With only one base between it and a far larger clone, this is likely a read error. Other nucleotide sequences in the sample specify the same CDR3. CDR3 sequence: CALSGGYTDKLIF. As DNA, the CDR3 is TGTGCCTTATCTGGGGGGTACACCGATAAACTCATCTTT. The chain employs TRDV3 and TRDJ1; 7 bases fit TRDD3. Germline trimming cut 3 bases from V and 0 bases from J; bases unmatched to any gene: 4. Germline V gives CDR1 TVYSNPD, CDR2 GDNSRS (reference sequence). This CDR3 is 13 amino acids long.